This T cell receptor (beta chain) derives from a study of cytomegalovirus exposure and HLA in healthy donors. Broader study findings: Reports showed the classifier diagnosing cytomegalovirus status with high specificity and sensitivity.

In the case of this clone: Its antigen is unknown.

Germline V gives CDR1 LGHNA, CDR2 YSLEER. The V end lost 0 bases, the J end lost 3 bases, and 21 bases lay between the germline ends. This CDR3 contains 18 residues. Measured with immunoSEQ multiplex PCR; TCRdb has only the in-frame clones, and not every one. The sample contains some 110,000 clones, 88% of which appear only once. Among the 90 to 150 subjects of the validation cohort, separate from the approximately 700-subject first cohort, were the donors. This sequence joins TRBV4-3 and TRBJ2-7, with a possible D match to TRBD2 (5 bases). Sequencing was carried out using PBMCs. The receptor was derived from a man younger than 30 in good health and CMV-seropositive. This CDR3 reads CASSQEMTSGTVFYEQYF. In DNA form, the CDR3 reads TGCGCCAGCAGCCAAGAAATGACCTCGGGAACAGTTTTCTACGAGCAGTACTTC.